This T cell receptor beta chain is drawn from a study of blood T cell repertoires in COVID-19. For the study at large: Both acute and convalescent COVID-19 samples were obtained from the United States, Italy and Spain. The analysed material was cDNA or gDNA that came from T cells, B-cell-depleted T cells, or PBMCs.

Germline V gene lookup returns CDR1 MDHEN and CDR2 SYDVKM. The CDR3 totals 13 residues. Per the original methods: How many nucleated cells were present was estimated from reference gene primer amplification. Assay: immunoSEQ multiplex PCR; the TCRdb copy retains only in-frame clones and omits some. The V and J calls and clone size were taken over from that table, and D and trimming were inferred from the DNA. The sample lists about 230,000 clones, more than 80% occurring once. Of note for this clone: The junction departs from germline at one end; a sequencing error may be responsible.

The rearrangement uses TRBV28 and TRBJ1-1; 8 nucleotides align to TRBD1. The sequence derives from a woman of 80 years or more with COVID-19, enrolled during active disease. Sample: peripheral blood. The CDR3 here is CASTLTGGTEAFF. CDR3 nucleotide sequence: TGTGCCAGCACTTTAACAGGGGGTACTGAAGCTTTCTTT.